The clone carrying this TCR beta chain was recorded a few times. A J-beta primer mix and a sample-barcoded 5' primer were used in a second PCR of roughly 6 to 11 cycles. TCRdb reanalysed the 5' RACE reads using MiXCR and keeps one entry per CDR3 protein. The sample has about 1.7 million distinct CDR3 sequences, 28% seen once; the top ten hold around 7.7%. The germline V and J ends were trimmed by 2 bases and 4 bases, with 9 bases remaining between them. The CDR3 runs to 14 residues. Germline V gene lookup returns CDR1 SGHTA and CDR2 FQGNSA. Ten milliliters of peripheral blood were drawn from each donor into EDTA-treated tubes. The data derive from a study of blood T cells in healthy people across ages.

The sequence derives from a woman under 40 in good health. The chain has TRBV7-2 and TRBJ1-5; the D is unclear. Material for sequencing was blood. The CDR3 loop is CASSLRQHNQPQHF. The CDR3 region has the DNA TGTGCCAGCAGCTTACGCCAGCATAATCAGCCCCAGCATTTT.